Here is one T cell receptor beta chain with its context. The antigen is unknown. This table comes from immunoSEQ multiplex PCR, and its TCRdb copy is limited to in-frame clones, with some not included. This table holds tens of thousands of clones, about nine tenths found once. The data originate from a study of OX40 agonist ivuxolimab in advanced cancers. Study-wide results and limits: Clonal expansion in partial responders at 0.1-3.0 mg/kg ranked among the lowest.

This CDR3 comprises 15 residues. V lost 9 bases and J lost 0, with 18 bases in between. CDR1 and CDR2 (germline): MNHEY, SVGAGI. No patient had autoimmune disease or received systemic immunosuppression. The chain is built from TRBV6-5 and TRBJ2-7, with TRBD2 as a possible D gene (6 bases). The sequence came from an adult with an advanced solid tumor such as melanoma, head and neck, liver or kidney cancer. Material: CD4+ or CD8+ T cells sorted from blood, obtained in a trial of the OX40 agonist ivuxolimab. The CDR3 is CASGVGGKGSYEQYF. As DNA, the CDR3 is TGTGCCAGTGGGGTTGGAGGGAAGGGCTCCTACGAGCAGTACTTC.